The clone carrying this TCR beta chain appeared once. What it recognizes is unknown. Germline V lookup: CDR1 MDHEN, CDR2 SYDVKM. The CDR3 length is 15 residues. V lost 3 bases, J lost 4 bases, and 12 bases lay in between. This entry is derived from a study of cytotoxic CD8 clonotypes in ibrutinib-treated CLL. Study-level points and caveats: Having risen at ibrutinib response, clonality had fallen back toward baseline by progression. Contraction or stability on treatment was seen for public clonotypes, which were uncommon.

Here immunoSEQ multiplex PCR was the method, and the copy in TCRdb shows in-frame clones only, minus some. The sample yields 110,000 to 150,000 clones, about 78% seen once. The specimen comprised PBMCs, sampled after 24 months of ibrutinib treatment. The V call is TRBV28, the J call TRBJ2-2; D is possibly TRBD2 (7 bases). The sequence was obtained from a human donor with chronic lymphocytic leukemia. The CDR3: CASSFGGLRTGELFF. The CDR3, as DNA: TGTGCCAGCAGTTTCGGGGGGCTTCGCACCGGGGAGCTGTTTTTT.